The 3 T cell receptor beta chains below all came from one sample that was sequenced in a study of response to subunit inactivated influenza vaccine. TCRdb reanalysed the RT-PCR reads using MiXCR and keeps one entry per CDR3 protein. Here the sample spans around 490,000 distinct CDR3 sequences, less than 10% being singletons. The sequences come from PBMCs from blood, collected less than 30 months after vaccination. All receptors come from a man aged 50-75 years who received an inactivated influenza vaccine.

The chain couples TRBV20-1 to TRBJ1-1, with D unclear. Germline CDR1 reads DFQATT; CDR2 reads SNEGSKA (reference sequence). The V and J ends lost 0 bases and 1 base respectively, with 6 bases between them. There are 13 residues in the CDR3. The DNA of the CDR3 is TGCAGTGCTAGAGATGTGAGGAACACTGAAGCTTTCTTT. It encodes CSARDVRNTEAFF.

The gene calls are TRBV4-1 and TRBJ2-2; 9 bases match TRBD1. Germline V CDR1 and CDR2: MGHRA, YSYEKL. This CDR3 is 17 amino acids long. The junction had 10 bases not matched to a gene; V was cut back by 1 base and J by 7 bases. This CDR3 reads CASSQVFGTGFGGELFF. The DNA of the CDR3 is TGCGCCAGCAGCCAAGTGTTCGGGACAGGGTTCGGCGGGGAGCTGTTTTTT.

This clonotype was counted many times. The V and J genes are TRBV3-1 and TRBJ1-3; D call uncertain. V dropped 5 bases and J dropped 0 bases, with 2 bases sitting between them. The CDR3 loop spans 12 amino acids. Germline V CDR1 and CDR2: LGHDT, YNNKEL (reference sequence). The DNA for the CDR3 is TGTGCCAGCAGCTACTCTGGAAACACCATATATTTT. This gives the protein CASSYSGNTIYF.